Listed here are 14 T cell receptor beta chains from one sample, sequenced in a study of blood T cells in healthy people across ages. Alongside a J-beta primer mix, a sample-barcoded 5' primer served in a second PCR lasting roughly 7 to 11 cycles. TCRdb re-called the 5' RACE reads with MiXCR, one entry per CDR3 protein. The table includes about 650,000 distinct CDR3 sequences, over 40% detected once. Sequenced input: blood. These receptors came from a woman at least 80 years old in good health.

This clonotype has ten or more counts. This chain links TRBV29-1 with TRBJ2-3, with D hard to call. CDR1 and CDR2 from the germline V gene are SQVTM and ANQGSEA. The CDR3 is made up of 12 amino acids. With 8 bases removed from V and 4 bases from J, the gap between germline ends came to 13 bases. The CDR3 loop is CSLRPGSDTQYF. CDR3 coding DNA: TGCAGCCTCCGGCCCGGGTCAGATACGCAGTATTTT.

The chain recombines TRBV7-9 with TRBJ1-4, with 7 bases identical to TRBD1. The V gene's germline CDR1 is SEHNR and CDR2 FQNEAQ (reference sequence). CDR3 size: 13 residues. The V and J ends lost 5 bases and 5 bases, in that order; junction bases with no gene match: 2. For the CDR3, the DNA is TGTGCCAGCAGCCTGACAGGGAATGAAAAACTGTTTTTT. Protein sequence: CASSLTGNEKLFF.

The chain links TRBV2 to TRBJ1-1, with D unresolved. The CDR3 has 13 amino acids. V was trimmed by 1 base and J by 4 bases, leaving 7 bases between them. CDR1 is SNHLY, CDR2 FYNNEI, per germline. CDR3 in DNA: TGTGCCAGCAGTGAAGACGGGCCCACTGAAGCTTTCTTT. Its protein is CASSEDGPTEAFF.

In this sample, this clonotype turned up once. This may be a read error: a much more frequent sequence differs by one nucleotide. The rearrangement joins TRBV7-3 to TRBJ2-5; 7 bases are shared with TRBD2. The CDR3 length is 13 residues. Germline loops: CDR1 SGHTA, CDR2 FQGTGA. Here the CDR3 reads CVSSRGVQETQYF. The DNA for the CDR3 is TGTGTCAGCAGCCGGGGGGTACAAGAGACCCAGTACTTC.

Comments on this clonotype: A much bigger clone sits one base away, suggesting this may be a read error. This chain links TRBV20-1 with TRBJ1-6, with 7 bases aligning to TRBD1. Per the germline V gene, CDR1 is DFQATT and CDR2 is SNEGSKA (reference sequence). V shed 6 bases, J shed 10 bases, and the junction held 9 bases outside the gene matches. The CDR3 consists of 13 residues. CDR3 sequence (DNA): TGCAGTGCGACCGACAGGGATCGGTCACCCCTCCACTTT. This translates into CSATDRDRSPLHF.

As regards this clonotype: A much larger clone differs by one base, so this may be a read error. The chain combines TRBV7-6 with TRBJ2-1; TRBD1 matches 9 bases. Per germline, CDR1 SGHVS and CDR2 FNYEAQ. The CDR3 has 16 residues. The DNA for the CDR3 is TGTGCCAGCAGCCCTCAACCGGGACAGGGTAGAAATGAGCGGTTCTTC. This codes for CASSPQPGQGRNERFF.

The CDR3 DNA follows: TGTGCCAGCAGTGGCCATGGGACAGGCTACGAGCAGTACTTC. Translation: CASSGHGTGYEQYF. V gene TRBV28 combines with J gene TRBJ2-7; TRBD1 matches at 8 bases. There are 14 residues in the CDR3. Per germline, CDR1 MDHEN and CDR2 SYDVKM. V was clipped by 5 bases and J by 3 bases; unmatched bases: 6.

J is TRBJ2-7 and V is TRBV5-1, with D maybe TRBD2 (5 bases). The ends were cut back, 4 bases at V and 2 bases at J, with 13 bases in the middle. The CDR3 contains 14 residues. The germline V gene encodes CDR1 SGHRS and CDR2 YFSETQ. The CDR3 DNA reads TGCGCCAGCAGCCCTCCGACTACCACCTACGAGCAGTACTTC. Residues: CASSPPTTTYEQYF.

Comment on this clonotype: A much larger clone lies one base from this, so it may be a read error. V and J are TRBV9 and TRBJ2-1; 7 bases fit TRBD2. Unmatched junction bases numbered 13, after V lost 7 bases and J lost 6 bases. Germline CDR1 is SGDLS and CDR2 is YYNGEE. This CDR3 comprises 15 residues. In nucleotides, the CDR3 is TGTGCCAGCGGGAGAGCGTGGGGGGGTTGCAATGAGCAGTTCTTC. Its protein is CASGRAWGGCNEQFF.

The chain joins TRBV7-2 to TRBJ2-1; TRBD2 matches at 7 bases. Germline CDR1 and CDR2: SGHTA and FQGNSA. J lost 3 bases, V lost 5 bases, and 16 bases had no gene match. The length of the CDR3 is 18 residues. The CDR3 bases are TGTGCCAGCAGCCGCCGCCATATGAGCGGGGATGGCTACAATGAGCAGTTCTTC. Translation: CASSRRHMSGDGYNEQFF.

The chain uses TRBV5-5 and TRBJ1-1, with 7 positions matching TRBD1. V gave up 3 bases and J gave up 2 bases; unmatched junction bases: 7. The CDR3 is 15 residues long. Germline assignment: CDR1 SGHKS and CDR2 YYEKEE (reference sequence). DNA for the CDR3: TGTGCCAGCAGCTGGCAGGGACAGTCAAACACTGAAGCTTTCTTT. It codes for CASSWQGQSNTEAFF.

The V and J genes are TRBV10-3 and TRBJ2-5; TRBD1 is a possible D gene (6 bases). With 8 bases removed from V and 11 bases from J, the gap between germline ends came to 18 bases. Germline values: CDR1 ENHRY, CDR2 SYGVKD. This CDR3 spans 12 amino acids. CDR3 amino acids: CAIALTGNEQYF. In DNA, the CDR3 is TGTGCCATCGCTTTGACAGGAAATGAGCAGTACTTC.

V gene TRBV29-1 combines with J gene TRBJ2-5, with D maybe TRBD1 (6 bases). The CDR3 is 13 residues long. Germline V lookup: CDR1 SQVTM, CDR2 ANQGSEA. CDR3 nucleotide sequence: TGCTGCACCGGCCGGGACACCCAAGAGACCCAGTACTTC. It translates to CCTGRDTQETQYF.

The V gene is TRBV29-1, the J gene TRBJ2-7; 10 bases fit TRBD2. V lost 3 bases and J lost 7; bases outside the gene matches: 15. The CDR3 length is 16 residues. Germline V gene data show CDR1 as SQVTM and CDR2 as ANQGSEA. The DNA of the CDR3 is TGCAGCGTTGACAGGTTCGGGACTAGCGAATACAATGAGCAGTACTTC. Residues: CSVDRFGTSEYNEQYF.